Listed here are 31 T cell receptor beta chains from one sample, sequenced in a study of Graves' ophthalmopathy and Graves' hyperthyroidism. Using RNA transcripts, the TCR beta CDR3 regions were amplified. The workflow started with a first-round RT-PCR run with HTBI primers and then moved on to a second-round multiplex PCR. TCRdb fed the multiplex PCR reads into MiXCR, producing one record per CDR3 protein. This sample yields 400,000 to 450,000 distinct CDR3 sequences, of which under 25% are seen a single time; approximately 3.2% belongs to the top ten. Sequenced: peripheral blood. The source of these receptors is a woman younger than 30 with stable Graves' hyperthyroidism.

This clonotype was counted many times. The chain uses TRBV6-4 and TRBJ1-1, with no clear D. Looked up from germline, CDR1 is MRHNA and CDR2 is SNTAGT. Trimming shortened V by 6 bases and J by 3 bases, and 17 bases separated the two germline ends. The CDR3 has 15 amino acids. CDR3 amino acids: CASRWTRKRDTEAFF. DNA for the CDR3: TGTGCCAGCAGATGGACCCGGAAGAGGGACACTGAAGCTTTCTTT.

This clonotype was seen repeatedly, ten times or more. This chain uses TRBV12-5 with TRBJ1-3; 9 nucleotides align to TRBD1. The CDR3 has 18 residues. CDR1 and CDR2 (germline): LGHNT, FRNRAP. V shed 4 bases, J shed 0 bases, and the junction held 10 bases outside the gene matches. The CDR3 sequence: CASGSSPGQGLSGNTIYF. In DNA, the CDR3 is TGTGCTAGTGGTTCTTCCCCGGGACAGGGACTCTCTGGAAACACCATATATTTT.

This clonotype was seen at least ten times. The rearrangement joins TRBV6-2 or TRBV6-3 to TRBJ2-7; possible D gene TRBD1, 9 bases. This CDR3 contains 18 residues. Germline V gives CDR1 MNHEY, CDR2 SVGEGT. Trimming removed 0 bases from V and 2 bases from J, with 20 bases in between. CDR3 sequence: CASSYSALDRGLAYEQYF. The CDR3 bases are TGTGCCAGCAGTTACTCGGCTTTGGACAGGGGACTAGCCTACGAGCAGTACTTC.

This clonotype showed up many times. Written as DNA, the CDR3 is TGTGCCAGCAGTTATTCGAAGGGGGCCACCTACGAGCAGTACTTC. Its translation is CASSYSKGATYEQYF. This chain links TRBV6-9 with TRBJ2-7; 7 nucleotides match TRBD1. The CDR3 covers 15 residues. Germline CDR1 and CDR2: MNHGY and SVAAGI. V dropped 0 bases and J dropped 2; count of bases not matched to a gene: 4.

The V gene is TRBV7-2, the J gene TRBJ2-5, with 8 positions matching TRBD2. CDR3 size: 15 residues. Germline trimming cut 2 bases from V and 3 bases from J; bases unmatched to any gene: 5. The germline gives CDR1 SGHTA, CDR2 FQGNSA. The CDR3 sequence: CASSLSGTREETQYF. The DNA for the CDR3 is TGTGCCAGCAGCTTATCTGGGACTAGAGAAGAGACCCAGTACTTC.

The chain combines TRBV12-3 or TRBV12-4 with TRBJ2-7; D not resolved. The CDR3 totals 15 residues. Trimming took 0 bases from V and 4 from J, leaving 13 bases between them. The CDR3 reads CASSLADPSVYEQYF. DNA of the CDR3: TGTGCCAGCAGTTTAGCGGACCCCAGTGTTTACGAGCAGTACTTC.

In this sample, this clonotype turned up many times. This chain joins TRBV6-1 and TRBJ1-2; D is possibly TRBD1 (5 bases). The CDR3 runs to 14 residues. Germline V gene lookup returns CDR1 MNHNS and CDR2 SASEGT. V shed 10 bases and J shed 1 base, with 16 bases lying between them. The CDR3 DNA sequence: TGTGCCACCTCGACAGAGACCTTTAACTATGGCTACACCTTC. It encodes CATSTETFNYGYTF.

This clonotype was counted at least ten times. This chain links TRBV18 with TRBJ2-7; D might be TRBD1 (6 bases). CDR1 and CDR2 from the germline V gene are KGHSH and LQKENI. The CDR3 has 14 amino acids. V lost 1 base and J lost 5, with 12 bases in between. CDR3 nucleotides: TGTGCCAGCTCACCACTGGGCAGGGGCGACGAGCAGTACTTC. Translated: CASSPLGRGDEQYF.

The table lists this clonotype with a few counts. A read error is possible here, since a much larger clone lies one base away. The chain uses TRBV28 and TRBJ2-5; D may match TRBD1 or TRBD2 (5 bases each). Germline CDR1 is MDHEN and CDR2 is SYDVKM. This CDR3 contains 13 residues. The CDR3 protein is CAGSFWDAETQYF. CDR3 DNA sequence: TGTGCCGGCAGTTTTTGGGACGCAGAGACCCAGTACTTC.

The table lists this clonotype with many counts. This chain uses TRBV15 with TRBJ2-7; TRBD2 might be the D (6 bases). The ends were cut back, 2 bases at V and 5 bases at J, with 19 bases in the middle. This CDR3 is built from 16 residues. The germline V gene has CDR1 LNHNV and CDR2 YYDKDF (reference sequence). CDR3: CATSRTTSYGRDEQYF. The CDR3 nucleotides are TGTGCCACCAGCAGAACCACTAGCTACGGGAGAGACGAGCAGTACTTC.

Many counts were recorded for this clonotype. The chain combines TRBV27 with TRBJ2-7; 8 bases align to TRBD1. This CDR3 has 14 residues. From germline, CDR1 is MNHEY and CDR2 SMNVEV (reference sequence). V was clipped by 3 bases and J by 7 bases; unmatched bases: 8. The CDR3, as DNA: TGTGCCAGCAGTTTCGGAGACAGGGGTCGTGAGCAGTACTTC. Its protein product is CASSFGDRGREQYF.

In this sample, this clonotype turned up many times. The chain uses TRBV10-3 and TRBJ1-2, with 7 nucleotides matching TRBD1. The CDR3 extends over 15 amino acids. The ends lost 3 bases at V and 4 bases at J; junction bases unmatched: 8. In germline, CDR1 is ENHRY, CDR2 SYGVKD. This CDR3 is CAISDLGQKGYGYTF. As DNA, the CDR3 is TGTGCCATCAGTGATTTGGGACAGAAGGGCTATGGCTACACCTTC.

This clonotype was seen just once. Written as DNA, the CDR3 is TGCAGTGCTAGCGATTTCCTGACGGTGAACACTGAAGCTTTCTTT. Its translation: CSASDFLTVNTEAFF. The rearrangement uses TRBV20-1 and TRBJ1-1; D call uncertain. The ends were cut back, 3 bases at V and 0 bases at J, with 14 bases in the middle. Germline values: CDR1 DFQATT, CDR2 SNEGSKA (reference sequence). The CDR3 consists of 15 residues.

This chain connects TRBV27 to TRBJ1-1; TRBD1 is a possible D gene (6 bases). Per the germline V gene, CDR1 is MNHEY and CDR2 is SMNVEV (reference sequence). The CDR3 has 13 residues. The V gene lost 6 bases and the J gene lost 2 bases, with 10 bases spanning the gap. This CDR3 is CASSGQRNTEAFF. The CDR3 coding sequence is TGTGCCAGCAGCGGACAGCGAAACACTGAAGCTTTCTTT.

This clonotype occurred a few times. The chain recombines TRBV6-1 with TRBJ2-7; 8 bases are shared with TRBD1. J lost 6 bases, V lost 5 bases, and 9 bases had no gene match. This CDR3 region has 14 residues. Germline V CDR1 and CDR2: MNHNS, SASEGT. CDR3 protein: CASSPTDRVFEQYF. CDR3 in DNA: TGTGCCAGCAGTCCAACGGACAGGGTCTTCGAGCAGTACTTC.

This clonotype has a count of ten or more. The chain links TRBV2 to TRBJ2-7; no definite D call. The germline gives CDR1 SNHLY, CDR2 FYNNEI. The CDR3 length is 11 residues. The V end was cut by 6 bases, the J end by 4 bases, with 7 bases between. This CDR3 reads CASRTTYEQYF. The CDR3 coding sequence is TGTGCCAGCAGAACAACATACGAGCAGTACTTC.

This clonotype was detected only once. This chain joins TRBV20-1 and TRBJ2-7, with 10 bases that match TRBD2. CDR1 is DFQATT and CDR2 is SNEGSKA in the germline V gene (reference sequence). The CDR3 sequence is 14 residues long. Unmatched junction bases numbered 4, after V lost 5 bases and J lost 0 bases. The CDR3 spells CSAFSGGNSYEQYF. DNA of the CDR3: TGCAGTGCTTTTAGCGGGGGGAACTCCTACGAGCAGTACTTC.

Many counts were recorded for this clonotype. This rearrangement joins TRBV10-3 to TRBJ2-6; D is ambiguous. CDR3 length: 12 residues. CDR1 and CDR2 from the germline V gene are ENHRY and SYGVKD. Trimming took off 9 bases at V and 1 base at J, with 4 bases between the two ends. CDR3 nucleotides: TGTGCCATGAATTCTGGGGCCAACGTCCTGACTTTC. Translation: CAMNSGANVLTF.

This clonotype showed up many times. The V gene is TRBV6-2 or TRBV6-3, the J gene TRBJ2-5; the D is unclear. Germline loops: CDR1 MNHEY, CDR2 SVGEGT. V shed 2 bases and J shed 1 base, with 11 bases lying between them. This CDR3 has 15 residues. The CDR3 region has the DNA TGTGCCAGCAGTTACCATAGGAGTGTCCAAGAGACCCAGTACTTC. Translating gives CASSYHRSVQETQYF.

At least ten counts were recorded for this clonotype. The chain joins TRBV6-1 to TRBJ1-1, with TRBD1 matching 7 bases. The CDR3 covers 14 residues. V gave up 3 bases and J gave up 4 bases; unmatched junction bases: 5. CDR1 is MNHNS, CDR2 SASEGT, per germline. CDR3 sequence reads: CASSEDRSGTEAFF. The CDR3 nucleotides are TGTGCCAGCAGTGAGGACAGGTCGGGCACTGAAGCTTTCTTT.

This clonotype was observed many times. This chain uses TRBV3-1 with TRBJ1-2; D is possibly TRBD1 (5 bases). With 2 bases removed from V and 7 bases from J, the gap between germline ends came to 17 bases. The germline V gene has CDR1 LGHDT and CDR2 YNNKEL (reference sequence). The length of the CDR3 is 15 residues. CDR3 DNA sequence: TGTGCCAGCAGCCAATGGATGGGTGGGGGTCGTGGCTACACCTTC. Translated: CASSQWMGGGRGYTF.

V is TRBV7-6 and J is TRBJ2-7, with no clear D. The V and J ends lost 2 bases and 4 bases respectively, with 9 bases between them. CDR1 and CDR2 (germline): SGHVS, FNYEAQ. The CDR3 has 13 residues. This CDR3 is CASSLFTEYEQYF. CDR3 in DNA: TGTGCCAGCAGCTTATTTACAGAGTACGAGCAGTACTTC.

This clonotype has ten or more counts. This rearrangement joins TRBV6-2 or TRBV6-3 to TRBJ2-7, with unresolved D. CDR1 and CDR2 from the germline V gene are MNHEY and SVGEGT. The CDR3 has 12 amino acids. Trimming took off 4 bases at V and 5 bases at J, with 9 bases between the two ends. In DNA form, the CDR3 reads TGTGCCAGCAGTTCCGACAATAACGAGCAGTACTTC. The encoded protein is CASSSDNNEQYF.

This clonotype appeared a single time. This chain joins TRBV7-6 and TRBJ2-2; D is unresolved. Germline V gene lookup returns CDR1 SGHVS and CDR2 FNYEAQ. The CDR3 is made up of 13 amino acids. Trimming removed 11 bases from V and 5 bases from J, with 15 bases in between. The CDR3 spells CAVTGRSTGELFF. In DNA, the CDR3 is TGTGCCGTCACGGGCAGATCAACCGGGGAGCTGTTTTTT.

This clonotype was recorded at least ten times. The V call is TRBV20-1, the J call TRBJ1-1; D is perhaps TRBD1 (6 bases). The CDR3 consists of 13 residues. Germline-derived CDR1 and CDR2 are DFQATT and SNEGSKA (reference sequence). Trimming stripped 5 bases from V and 1 base from J, with 11 bases between. The CDR3 is CSAPGHSNTEAFF. The CDR3 DNA sequence: TGCAGTGCTCCGGGACATTCGAACACTGAAGCTTTCTTT.

Many counts were recorded for this clonotype. The chain uses TRBV4-2 and TRBJ2-2; TRBD1 is a possible D gene (6 bases). Germline V CDR1 and CDR2: LGHNA, YNFKEQ. The V end lost 0 bases, the J end lost 0 bases, and 14 bases lay between the germline ends. This CDR3 has 18 amino acids. The CDR3 sequence is CASSQETPRTANTGELFF. CDR3 bases: TGTGCCAGCAGCCAAGAAACGCCGAGGACAGCGAACACCGGGGAGCTGTTTTTT.

In its sample, this clonotype was seen many times. The chain couples TRBV6-2 or TRBV6-3 to TRBJ2-7, with D unresolved. There are 12 residues in the CDR3. Between the trimmed V and J ends, which lost 6 bases and 2 bases, there was a span of 8 bases. CDR1 MNHEY and CDR2 SVGEGT come from the germline V gene. CDR3 protein: CASRDRPYEQYF. As DNA, the CDR3 is TGTGCCAGCAGGGATAGACCCTACGAGCAGTACTTC.

This clonotype was recorded many times. The J gene is TRBJ2-5, the V gene TRBV10-3; 10 bases match TRBD2. Germline loops: CDR1 ENHRY, CDR2 SYGVKD. The CDR3 sequence is 19 residues long. V was pared by 3 bases and J by 7 bases, with 20 bases of the junction left unmatched. In DNA form, the CDR3 reads TGTGCCATCAGTGACGACGGGGGTGGCAGCGGGAGGGACTTCGGGACCCAGTACTTC. Translated, it gives CAISDDGGGSGRDFGTQYF.

The chain is built from TRBV6-2 or TRBV6-3 and TRBJ2-7, with 9 bases that match TRBD1. Trimming removed 10 bases from V and 3 bases from J; junction bases left unmatched: 1. The germline V gene encodes CDR1 MNHEY and CDR2 SVGEGT. The CDR3 is 11 residues long. CDR3 amino acids: CATGQGYEQYF. The CDR3 DNA is TGTGCCACGGGACAGGGCTACGAGCAGTACTTC.

As regards this clonotype: An end of the junction does not agree with germline; a read error may underlie this. V gene TRBV4-3 combines with J gene TRBJ2-2; 9 bases map to TRBD1. The germline gives CDR1 LGHNA, CDR2 YSLEER. The CDR3 covers 16 residues. The CDR3 DNA reads as TGCGCCAGCAGCCAAGGCGGGACAGGGCGCACCGGGGAGCTGTTGTTT. The encoded protein is CASSQGGTGRTGELLF.

This clonotype was detected ten times or more. This chain links TRBV20-1 with TRBJ2-7; possibly TRBD2 for D (6 bases). V was cut by 0 bases and J by 3 bases, with 15 bases left in between. Germline CDR1 reads DFQATT; CDR2 reads SNEGSKA (reference sequence). The CDR3 has 15 residues. The CDR3 nucleotides are TGCAGTGCTAGAGATACAGCGGGCTTACTCTACGAGCAGTACTTC. Its translation is CSARDTAGLLYEQYF.